These 22 T cell receptor beta chains came from one sample sequenced in a study of blood T cell repertoires in COVID-19. The table came from immunoSEQ multiplex PCR; TCRdb's copy has only in-frame clones and leaves some out. The sample consists of about 110,000 clones, roughly 85% of them appearing once. The specimen was peripheral blood. Receptors were obtained from a middle-aged man with acute or convalescent COVID-19.

This rearrangement joins TRBV29-1 to TRBJ1-1, with 10 bases fitting TRBD1. Trimming took 5 bases from V and 1 from J; bases not matched to a gene: 7. The CDR3 totals 15 residues. CDR1 and CDR2 (germline): SQVTM, ANQGSEA. The CDR3 is CSVLDRGRGNTEAFF. Written as DNA, the CDR3 is TGCAGCGTTCTTGACAGGGGGCGGGGGAACACTGAAGCTTTCTTT.

The chain couples TRBV19 to TRBJ1-6; D perhaps matches TRBD1 (5 bases). Trimming took off 4 bases at V and 6 bases at J, with 7 bases between the two ends. Germline V CDR1 and CDR2: LNHDA, SQIVND (reference sequence). The CDR3 length is 13 residues. This chain's CDR3 is CASSRQINSPLHF. CDR3 bases: TGTGCCAGTAGTAGACAGATTAATTCACCCCTCCACTTT.

This clone has just a few counts. The chain employs TRBV28 and TRBJ1-5, with a possible D match to TRBD1 (6 bases). V was clipped by 6 bases and J by 4 bases, with 10 bases between them. The germline V gene has CDR1 MDHEN and CDR2 SYDVKM. The CDR3 spans 13 residues. In DNA, the CDR3 is TGTGCCAGCAGCGACAGGTTAAATCAGCCCCAGCATTTT. Protein product: CASSDRLNQPQHF.

The chain couples TRBV19 to TRBJ2-1; the D is unclear. Trimming took 0 bases from V and 4 from J, leaving 4 bases between them. The germline V gene encodes CDR1 LNHDA and CDR2 SQIVND (reference sequence). The CDR3 is made up of 13 amino acids. The CDR3 sequence: CASSIDRYNEQFF. The CDR3 DNA is TGTGCCAGTAGTATAGACAGATACAATGAGCAGTTCTTC. The full variable domain, in which reference TRBV19 and TRBJ2-1 provide the parts outside the CDR3, is DGGITQSPKYLFRKEGQNVTLSCEQNLNHDAMYWYRQDPGQGLRLIYYSQIVNDFQKGDIAEGYSVSREKKESFPLTVTSAQKNPTAFYLCASSIDRYNEQFFGPGTRLTVL.

This sequence joins TRBV5-5 and TRBJ1-2; a weak D match, TRBD1 (6 bases). The CDR3 has 16 amino acids. Looked up from germline, CDR1 is SGHKS and CDR2 is YYEKEE (reference sequence). Trimming took 2 bases from V and 10 from J, leaving 24 bases between them. CDR3 sequence reads: CASSLSGQFARWDYTF. In nucleotides, the CDR3 is TGTGCCAGCAGCTTAAGTGGACAGTTCGCACGATGGGACTACACCTTC.

V usage is TRBV2 and J usage is TRBJ2-3; D uncertain. The V gene lost 7 bases and the J gene lost 1 base, with 9 bases spanning the gap. The length of the CDR3 is 13 residues. CDR1 and CDR2 (germline): SNHLY, FYNNEI. CDR3 in DNA: TGTGCCAGCATTTTCATAGGCACAGATACGCAGTATTTT. Translating gives CASIFIGTDTQYF.

J is TRBJ1-1 and V is TRBV10-1; TRBD1 is a possible D gene (6 bases). CDR1 WNHNN and CDR2 SYGVQD come from the germline V gene (reference sequence). The CDR3 covers 15 residues. V was clipped by 6 bases and J by 6 bases, with 20 bases between them. CDR3 sequence (DNA): TGCGCCAGCAGGCCCTCGGGACAAGGCGTCGCTGAAGCTTTCTTT. It is translated as CASRPSGQGVAEAFF.

V gene TRBV3-1 (or the pseudogene TRBV3-2) combines with J gene TRBJ1-1, with TRBD1 matching over 9 bases. The CDR3 sequence is 13 residues long. The V segment lost 5 bases and the J segment 4 bases; nucleotides outside the gene matches: 2. Germline values: CDR1 LGHDT, CDR2 YNNKEL (reference sequence). The CDR3 is CASSGQGRTEAFF. CDR3 in DNA: TGTGCCAGCAGCGGACAGGGGCGCACTGAAGCTTTCTTT.

V and J are TRBV4-1 and TRBJ2-7; D is unresolved. There are 15 residues in the CDR3. Germline V CDR1 and CDR2: MGHRA, YSYEKL. Trimming removed 2 bases from V and 5 bases from J, with 16 bases in between. CDR3 nucleotides: TGCGCCAGCAGCCAAAAGATAGAAGTCGCCAACGAGCAGTACTTC. The encoded protein is CASSQKIEVANEQYF.

The chain employs TRBV6-2 or TRBV6-3 and TRBJ2-2; a possible D gene is TRBD1 (6 bases). Germline V gene lookup returns CDR1 MNHEY and CDR2 SVGEGT. V dropped 2 bases and J dropped 0 bases, with 7 bases sitting between them. The CDR3 contains 15 residues. The CDR3 DNA is TGTGCCAGCAGTTACGGGACAACGAACACCGGGGAGCTGTTTTTT. It translates to CASSYGTTNTGELFF.

The chain links TRBV5-1 to TRBJ2-7, with TRBD1 as a possible D gene (6 bases). The CDR3 has 12 residues. With 4 bases removed from V and 3 bases from J, the gap between germline ends came to 8 bases. Looked up from germline, CDR1 is SGHRS and CDR2 is YFSETQ. The CDR3 nucleotides read TGCGCCAGCAGCGAACAGGGCTACGAGCAGTACTTC. Translation: CASSEQGYEQYF.

The chain uses TRBV5-1 and TRBJ1-5, with D unresolved. The CDR3 spans 14 residues. Germline V CDR1 and CDR2: SGHRS, YFSETQ. Trimming cost V 3 bases and J 0 bases, with 7 bases left between them. DNA for the CDR3: TGCGCCAGCAGCTACGGGATTAGCAATCAGCCCCAGCATTTT. It is translated as CASSYGISNQPQHF.

The CDR3 DNA is TGTGCCAGTAGTCCGACAGGGGGCAGCTCCTACGAGCAGTACTTC. This gives the protein CASSPTGGSSYEQYF. The chain combines TRBV19 with TRBJ2-7, with TRBD1 matching 10 bases. V shed 5 bases, J shed 0 bases, and the junction held 4 bases outside the gene matches. The CDR3 totals 15 residues. Germline CDR1 and CDR2: LNHDA and SQIVND (reference sequence).

The J gene is TRBJ1-1, the V gene TRBV13, with TRBD1 matching over 9 bases. The CDR3 length is 17 residues. Germline V CDR1 and CDR2: PRHDT, FYEKMQ (reference sequence). The V gene end was trimmed by 7 bases and the J gene end by 5 bases; junction bases not matched to a gene: 17. Here the CDR3 reads CASTYSLRDREETEAFF. CDR3 in DNA: TGTGCCAGCACCTACTCGTTACGGGACAGGGAAGAGACTGAAGCTTTCTTT.

The V gene is TRBV5-1, the J gene TRBJ1-2; D ambiguous. The V and J ends lost 0 bases and 4 bases respectively, with 10 bases between them. The CDR3 has 14 residues. Germline CDR1 is SGHRS and CDR2 is YFSETQ. CDR3 protein: CASSLGGSVYGYTF. Here the CDR3 DNA reads TGCGCCAGCAGCTTGGGAGGGTCCGTCTATGGCTACACCTTC.

This clone has only one observation. A junction end diverges from the germline sequence, so it may reflect a read error. This rearrangement joins TRBV7-7 to TRBJ2-1, with D maybe TRBD2 (6 bases). Germline V gives CDR1 SSHAT, CDR2 FNYEAQ (reference sequence). The CDR3 spans 14 residues. This chain's CDR3 is CASSLGGTYNEQFF. For the CDR3, the DNA is TGTGCTAGCAGCTTAGGCGGGACCTACAATGAGCAGTTCTTC.

This clone has more than one count but fewer than ten. The gene calls are TRBV19 and TRBJ1-5; D ambiguous. V was shortened by 5 bases and J by 3 bases, with 5 bases between the two germline ends. This CDR3 is built from 12 residues. The germline V gene encodes CDR1 LNHDA and CDR2 SQIVND (reference sequence). CDR3 residues: CASSFSNQPQHF. In nucleotides, the CDR3 is TGTGCCAGTAGTTTCTCCAATCAGCCCCAGCATTTT. The full variable domain, with the rest looked up from reference TRBV19 and TRBJ1-5, is DGGITQSPKYLFRKEGQNVTLSCEQNLNHDAMYWYRQDPGQGLRLIYYSQIVNDFQKGDIAEGYSVSREKKESFPLTVTSAQKNPTAFYLCASSFSNQPQHFGDGTRLSIL.

V is TRBV4-2 and J is TRBJ2-1; TRBD2 matches at 7 bases. Germline V gene lookup returns CDR1 LGHNA and CDR2 YNFKEQ. The CDR3 sequence is 16 residues long. Unmatched junction bases numbered 10, after V lost 4 bases and J lost 4 bases. The CDR3 nucleotides read TGTGCCAGCAGCCCCCCCGGAGGCGGGGGTTACAATGAGCAGTTCTTC. Residues: CASSPPGGGGYNEQFF.

The rearrangement uses TRBV29-1 and TRBJ2-4, with 8 bases that match TRBD1. The CDR3 consists of 15 residues. Unmatched junction bases numbered 7, after V lost 6 bases and J lost 0 bases. In germline, CDR1 is SQVTM, CDR2 ANQGSEA. CDR3 nucleotide sequence: TGCAGCGTACTGTGGACAGGGATAGCCAAAAACATTCAGTACTTC. Translation: CSVLWTGIAKNIQYF.

This clone has just one count. The rearrangement links TRBV3-1 (or the pseudogene TRBV3-2) to TRBJ1-2; tentatively, D is TRBD1 (5 bases). Germline CDR1 reads LGHDT; CDR2 reads YNNKEL (reference sequence). The V and J ends lost 1 base and 4 bases respectively, with 13 bases between them. This CDR3 has 15 amino acids. This chain's CDR3 is CASSQGGDLVYGYTF. CDR3 DNA sequence: TGTGCCAGCAGCCAAGGCGGGGACTTGGTCTATGGCTACACCTTC.

V gene TRBV9 combines with J gene TRBJ2-2, with D unresolved. Germline lookup yields CDR1 SGDLS and CDR2 YYNGEE. The CDR3 extends over 13 amino acids. Trimming took off 0 bases at V and 9 bases at J, with 9 bases between the two ends. CDR3 nucleotide sequence: TGTGCCAGCAGCGTAGCTCCGGGTCGGGAGCTGTTTTTT. It encodes CASSVAPGRELFF.

The chain links TRBV18 to TRBJ1-1; perhaps TRBD1 as D (6 bases). CDR3 length equals 14 residues. The V and J ends lost 6 bases and 4 bases respectively, with 15 bases between them. Germline CDR1 KGHSH, CDR2 LQKENI. CDR3 sequence: CASSSGPGATEAFF. Here the CDR3 DNA reads TGTGCCAGCTCCTCCGGGCCAGGGGCCACTGAAGCTTTCTTT. Drawing the rest from reference TRBV18 and TRBJ1-1, the complete variable domain is NAGVMQNPRHLVRRRGQEARLRCSPMKGHSHVYWYRQLPEEGLKFMVYLQKENIIDESGMPKERFSAEFPKEGPSILRIQQVVRGDSAAYFCASSSGPGATEAFFGQGTRLTVV.